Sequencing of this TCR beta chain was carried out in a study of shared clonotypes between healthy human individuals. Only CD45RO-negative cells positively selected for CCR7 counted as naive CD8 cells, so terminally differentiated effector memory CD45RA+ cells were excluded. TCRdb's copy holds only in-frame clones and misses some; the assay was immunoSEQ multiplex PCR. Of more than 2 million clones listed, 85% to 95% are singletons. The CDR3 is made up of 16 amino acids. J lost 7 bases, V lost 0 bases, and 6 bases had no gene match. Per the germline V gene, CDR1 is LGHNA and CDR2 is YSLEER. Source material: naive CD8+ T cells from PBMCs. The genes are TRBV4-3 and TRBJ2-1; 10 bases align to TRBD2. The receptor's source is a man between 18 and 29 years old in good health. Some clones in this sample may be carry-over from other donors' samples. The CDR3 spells CASSQELAGAGNEQFF. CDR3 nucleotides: TGCGCCAGCAGCCAAGAGCTAGCGGGAGCTGGGAATGAGCAGTTCTTC.